Below, 4 T cell receptor beta chains from the same sample are listed, as sequenced in a study of cytomegalovirus exposure and HLA in healthy donors. Researchers ran the PCR with 60 Vbeta and 13 Jbeta primers. TCRdb keeps only in-frame clones here, not all; method: immunoSEQ multiplex PCR. This sample carries 95,000 to 110,000 clones, over 60% of them seen once, and the ten largest clones take under 5%. Specimen: PBMCs. These receptors came from a male donor in good health and CMV-seronegative.

The chain links TRBV7-9 to TRBJ2-5, with a tentative D call TRBD2 (5 bases). The CDR3 has 14 amino acids. Per the germline V gene, CDR1 is SEHNR and CDR2 is FQNEAQ (reference sequence). The ends were cut back, 5 bases at V and 4 bases at J, with 14 bases in the middle. CDR3 protein: CASSPTAGAETQYF. The CDR3 DNA is TGTGCCAGCAGCCCCACCGCGGGTGCAGAGACCCAGTACTTC.

Only one count was recorded for this clone. The chain recombines TRBV18 with TRBJ2-7, with 7 bases aligning to TRBD1. There are 15 residues in the CDR3. The junction had 5 bases not matched to a gene; V was cut back by 3 bases and J by 0 bases. The germline CDR1 and CDR2 sequences are KGHSH and LQKENI. The CDR3 DNA reads as TGTGCCAGCTCACCCCCGACAGGGATCTCCTACGAGCAGTACTTC. It encodes CASSPPTGISYEQYF.

The rearrangement uses TRBV11-3 and TRBJ2-5; 8 bases map to TRBD1. The DNA matches TRBJ2-7 better at its end, which makes the J call doubtful. Germline V lookup: CDR1 SGHNT, CDR2 YENEEA. The CDR3 runs 13 residues. In DNA form, the CDR3 reads TGTGCCAGCAGCCAGGGGGCTCTATACGAGCAGTACTTC. Translated, it gives CASSQGALYEQYF.

There are a few counts of this clone. The V gene is TRBV28, the J gene TRBJ1-2; TRBD1 might be the D (5 bases). V was shortened by 5 bases and J by 4 bases, with 8 bases between the two germline ends. This CDR3 region has 12 residues. Germline CDR1 reads MDHEN; CDR2 reads SYDVKM. CDR3 sequence reads: CASSDSLYGYTF. The CDR3 bases are TGTGCCAGCAGTGACAGTCTCTATGGCTACACCTTC.